This T cell receptor (beta chain) is from a study of blood T cell repertoires in COVID-19. The wider study: The origin of the acute and convalescent COVID-19 samples was the United States, Italy and Spain. PBMCs, B-cell-depleted T cells, or T cells were the source of the cDNA or gDNA that made up the material.

Germline trimming cut 0 bases from V and 4 bases from J; bases unmatched to any gene: 6. The CDR3 has 17 amino acids. Germline V lookup: CDR1 SGHVS, CDR2 FNYEAQ. In the authors' workflow: Amplification with reference gene primers provided the estimates of nucleated cell counts. Produced via immunoSEQ multiplex PCR; TCRdb's table is partial and in-frame only. Clone size and the V and J calls come from that table; the DNA yielded D and trimming. The sample contains some 130,000 clones, around four fifths of which appear only once. Sequences were obtained from peripheral blood. The chain joins TRBV7-6 to TRBJ2-3; 11 positions match TRBD2. The TCR was taken from a man between 60 and 75 years old who had recovered from COVID-19. The CDR3 sequence: CASSLAFLAGGADTQYF. The CDR3 nucleotides read TGTGCCAGCAGCTTAGCCTTCCTAGCGGGAGGTGCAGATACGCAGTATTTT.